The 22 T cell receptor beta chains given below trace back to one sample, sequenced in a study of tumor-infiltrating lymphocytes in primary liver carcinoma. Co-extracted RNA and DNA came from around 18-30 mg of unsorted bulk tissue. A primer in the constant region served to generate TCR beta cDNA from 450 to 600 ng of total RNA. For TCR beta, libraries were produced by three nested multiplex PCR rounds using slightly modified ARM-PCR. Running 10 cycles apiece, the first two PCR rounds relied on TRBV1-TRBV30 forward primers together with a C-beta reverse primer. Each CDR3 protein gets one entry after TCRdb re-called the multiplex PCR reads with MiXCR. The sample records roughly 32,000 distinct CDR3 sequences, roughly four fifths being singletons. Material for sequencing was liver tumor tissue from sampling region 4. Documented subset: tumor region T4, right-lateral pole. The receptors were sampled from a man aged 35 to 55 with primary liver carcinoma and hepatitis B virus infection.

Notes on this clonotype: Compared with germline, one end of the junction differs, possibly owing to a read error. V usage is TRBV29-1 and J usage is TRBJ1-1; D is unresolved. Germline V gene data show CDR1 as SQVTM and CDR2 as ANQGSEA. The CDR3 sequence is 15 residues long. CDR3 bases: TGCCGCGTTGGTGGAGGGTGGGGTATGAACTCTGAAGCTTTCTTT. Amino acid sequence: CRVGGGWGMNSEAFF.

This sequence joins TRBV28 and TRBJ1-5; 9 bases align to TRBD1. V gave up 7 bases and J gave up 11 bases; unmatched junction bases: 12. This CDR3 comprises 14 residues. Looked up from germline, CDR1 is MDHEN and CDR2 is SYDVKM. The CDR3, as DNA: TGTGCCAGCAATTTGACAGGGGGAGCGCAGTCCCAGCATTTT. Translated, it gives CASNLTGGAQSQHF.

Of note for this clonotype: Since no conserved phenylalanine or tryptophan closes the CDR3, a read error is the likely cause. No DNA is shown, since the ends of the CDR3 on it are uncertain; the CDR3 is the one TCRdb lists. The chain combines TRBV29-1 with TRBJ2-2; the table names TRBD1, a call not compared with the DNA. The germline CDR1 and CDR2 sequences are SQVTM and ANQGSEA. The CDR3 spans 12 residues, counting both ends. This chain's CDR3 is CRGTQGSGELFY.

The genes are TRBV6-2 or TRBV6-3 and TRBJ1-1, with D unresolved. In germline, CDR1 is MNHEY, CDR2 SVGEGT. The V end was cut by 0 bases, the J end by 11 bases, with 16 bases between. The CDR3 consists of 14 residues. The CDR3 sequence is CASSYSWVTPTAFF. CDR3 nucleotides: TGTGCCAGCAGTTACTCCTGGGTAACCCCGACGGCTTTCTTT.

Points on this clonotype: The junction departs from the called germline gene at one end, perhaps through a read error. The chain links TRBV30 to TRBJ2-5, with D perhaps TRBD1 (6 bases). The CDR3 length is 16 residues. The germline gives CDR1 GTSNPN, CDR2 SVGIG (reference sequence). DNA for the CDR3: TGTGCCTGGACTACCACAGGGCTGACGCCCCAAGAGACACAGTACTTC. Amino acids: CAWTTTGLTPQETQYF.

About this clonotype: One end of the junction varies from germline; a read error may be responsible. The chain recombines TRBV11-2 with TRBJ2-7, with a tentative D call TRBD1 (5 bases). The CDR3 covers 14 residues. CDR1 is SGHAT and CDR2 is FQNNGV in the germline V gene. The CDR3, as DNA: TGTGCCAGCAGCTCTAACAGGAATTCATACGAGCACTACTTC. Its translation is CASSSNRNSYEHYF.

Comments on this clonotype: One junction end disagrees with the germline gene, perhaps due to a read error. V and J are TRBV6-6 and TRBJ2-2; 7 bases are a match to TRBD1. In germline, CDR1 is MNHNY, CDR2 SVGAGI (reference sequence). The CDR3 runs to 15 residues. CDR3 loop: CANTTGAANIGELFF. CDR3 sequence (DNA): TGTGCCAACACTACAGGGGCGGCGAACATCGGGGAGCTGTTTTTT.

In the case of this clonotype: At one end the junction does not follow the germline gene, possibly because of a read error. The CDR3 DNA reads TGTGCCAGCAGTCGAGGTCAAACGAGCTCCTACAAGCAGTACTTC. Its protein product is CASSRGQTSSYKQYF. The chain carries TRBV5-1 and TRBJ2-7; no reliable D call. The CDR3 spans 15 residues. Germline CDR1 SGHRS, CDR2 YFSETQ.

Only a few counts were recorded for this clonotype. The germline gene is not matched at one end of the junction; a read error may be the cause. The rearrangement uses TRBV12-3 or TRBV12-4 and TRBJ2-3, with TRBD2 identical over 7 bases. The CDR3 is 13 amino acids. In DNA form, the CDR3 reads TGTGCCAGCAGTTTAGGGGGGGGAGGTACGCAATATTTT. Its protein product is CASSLGGGGTQYF.

Comment on this clonotype: The junction shows a germline mismatch at one end, possibly a read error. This CDR3 is CASCKGVSLAEDMQYF. In nucleotides, the CDR3 is TGTGCCAGCTGTAAGGGGGTATCACTAGCGGAAGATATGCAGTATTTT. V is TRBV28 and J is TRBJ2-3; 8 positions match TRBD2. This CDR3 spans 16 amino acids. The V gene's germline CDR1 is MDHEN and CDR2 SYDVKM.

As concerns this clonotype: A clone one base away is much larger, so this may be a read error. The chain carries TRBV5-8 and TRBJ2-1; the match to TRBD2 covers 8 bases. Germline V gene sequence: CDR1 SGHTS, CDR2 YDEGEE. CDR3 length: 15 amino acids. The DNA of the CDR3 is TGTACCAGCAGCTCCGGGACTAGAGGTGACAATGAGCATTTCTTC. It yields the protein CTSSSGTRGDNEHFF.

Turning to this clonotype: This CDR3 is missing its conserved last phenylalanine or tryptophan, likely due to a read error. The limits of the CDR3 on the DNA are not certain, so only TCRdb's listed CDR3 is given. V is TRBV5-4 and J is TRBJ2-2; TRBD2 reflects the table's D call only, with no check against the DNA. The CDR3 region is 16 residues in length, termini included. Germline CDR1 SGHNT, CDR2 YYREEE (reference sequence). The CDR3 region is CASSPTGLAGVGERFY.

On this clonotype itself: An end of the junction differs from the germline gene, which may be a read error. The chain employs TRBV10-2 and TRBJ1-5, with D maybe TRBD1 (5 bases). CDR3 size: 13 residues. Germline V CDR1 and CDR2: WSHSY, SAAADI. DNA for the CDR3: TGCGCCAACAGTGTTGGGGGAACGCAGCCCCAGCATTTT. Amino acid sequence: CANSVGGTQPQHF.

Notes on this clonotype: The junction does not match germline at one end; this may be a read error. The V and J genes are TRBV11-1 and TRBJ1-1; the D is unclear. The germline CDR1 and CDR2 sequences are SGHAT and FQDESV (reference sequence). The CDR3 totals 15 residues. The CDR3 protein is CAISYGRTLGTEAFF. CDR3 nucleotide sequence: TGTGCCATCAGCTACGGACGGACCTTGGGGACTGAAGCTTTCTTT. The full variable domain, rest sourced from reference TRBV11-1 and TRBJ1-1, is EAEVAQSPRYKITEKSQAVAFWCDPISGHATLYWYRQILGQGPELLVQFQDESVVDDSQLPKDRFSAERLKGVDSTLKIQPAELGDSAMYLCAISYGRTLGTEAFFGQGTRLTVV.

This clonotype was observed a single time. V is TRBV12-3 or TRBV12-4 and J is TRBJ2-5; weak D call: TRBD1 (5 bases). The CDR3 runs to 13 residues. V shed 6 bases and J shed 8 bases, with 16 bases lying between them. The CDR3 loop is CASSRGATDTQYF. The CDR3 DNA reads TGTGCCAGCAGCCGAGGCGCGACAGATACCCAGTACTTC.

Regarding this clonotype: Lacking the conserved final phenylalanine or tryptophan, this CDR3 likely reflects a read error. No DNA is shown, since the ends of the CDR3 on it are uncertain; the CDR3 is the one TCRdb lists. The rearrangement uses TRBV6-1 and TRBJ2-5; TRBD2 is the table's D call and was not checked against the DNA. The CDR3 spans 14 amino acids, including both terminal residues. Germline values: CDR1 MNHNS, CDR2 SASEGT. CDR3 region: CVSSQGLVQETKYS.

For this clonotype: One junction end disagrees with the germline gene, perhaps due to a read error. This chain links TRBV11-2 with TRBJ2-6; possibly TRBD1 or TRBD2 for D (6 bases each). Germline V gene lookup returns CDR1 SGHAT and CDR2 FQNNGV. This CDR3 has 21 amino acids. CDR3 residues: CASSMGGDRSISFSGANALTF. CDR3 nucleotides: TGTGCCAGCAGCATGGGGGGAGACAGGAGCATTTCCTTCTCTGGGGCCAACGCCCTGACTTTC. The full variable domain, in which reference TRBV11-2 and TRBJ2-6 provide the parts outside the CDR3, is EAGVAQSPRYKIIEKRQSVAFWCNPISGHATLYWYQQILGQGPKLLIQFQNNGVVDDSQLPKDRFSAERLKGVDSTLKIQPAKLEDSAVYLCASSMGGDRSISFSGANALTFGAGSRLTVL.

Worth noting for this clonotype: One junction end disagrees with the germline gene, perhaps due to a read error. The genes are TRBV28 and TRBJ2-5; D gene ambiguous. The CDR3 loop spans 15 amino acids. The germline gives CDR1 MDHEN, CDR2 SYDVKM. This chain's CDR3 is CVSSSSTKVGETQYF. In nucleotides, the CDR3 is TGTGTCAGCAGTTCGAGCACGAAAGTAGGAGAGACCCAGTACTTC.

This clonotype turned up a few times. A read error may account for a junction end that differs from germline. V and J are TRBV19 and TRBJ1-2; D is undetermined. Germline CDR1 is LNHDA and CDR2 is SQIVND (reference sequence). CDR3 length: 13 residues. CDR3 nucleotide sequence: TGTGCCGGTAGCCCGGAGCTCAGCTATGGTTACACCTTC. It translates to CAGSPELSYGYTF.

The CDR3 loop reads CNVGANGRPDTQYF. The CDR3 DNA sequence: TGCAACGTGGGGGCCAACGGGAGGCCGGATACGCAGTATTTT. The chain carries TRBV29-1 and TRBJ2-3, with D tentatively TRBD2 (7 bases). The CDR3 runs to 14 residues. Looked up from germline, CDR1 is SQVTM and CDR2 is ANQGSEA.

This clonotype occurred many times. The V and J genes are TRBV2 and TRBJ2-7; D is tentatively TRBD1 or TRBD2 (5 bases each). V was clipped by 5 bases and J by 0 bases, with 17 bases between them. CDR1 is SNHLY, CDR2 FYNNEI, per germline. This CDR3 has 16 residues. CDR3 sequence: CASSPPSGAVSYEQYF. The DNA for the CDR3 is TGTGCCAGCAGTCCCCCGTCCGGGGCGGTCTCCTACGAGCAGTACTTC.

Concerning this clonotype itself: Mismatch with germline at one junction end may stem from a read error. The chain combines TRBV11-3 with TRBJ1-1; the D is unclear. The CDR3 is 12 amino acids. Germline CDR1 SGHNT, CDR2 YENEEA. The CDR3 protein is CASSLDHTEALF. As DNA, the CDR3 is TGTGCTAGCAGTTTAGATCACACTGAAGCTCTCTTT.